One and the same sample provided the 8 T cell receptor beta chains below, sequenced in a study of early T cells in non-severe SARS-CoV-2 infection. In TCRdb, the 5' RACE reads were re-called with MiXCR into one record per CDR3 protein. The data contain fewer than 50,000 distinct CDR3 sequences, under 4.5% of them singletons. The specimen sequenced was whole blood. These TCRs come from an adult who was a healthcare worker with PCR-confirmed SARS-CoV-2 infection or an uninfected control (not recorded which).

This sequence joins TRBV7-6 and TRBJ2-7; possible D gene TRBD2, 5 bases. In germline, CDR1 is SGHVS, CDR2 FNYEAQ. The CDR3 consists of 14 residues. V dropped 2 bases and J dropped 6 bases, with 14 bases sitting between them. CDR3 bases: TGTGCCAGCAGCTTAAGAATGTTAGAGGGCGAGCAGTACTTC. Translating it yields CASSLRMLEGEQYF.

This clonotype was observed at least ten times. V gene TRBV11-2 combines with J gene TRBJ2-3; D unclear. CDR3 length: 18 residues. Germline V gene data show CDR1 as SGHAT and CDR2 as FQNNGV. V was trimmed by 5 bases and J by 0 bases, leaving 21 bases between them. CDR3 protein: CASSHSPTQATSTDTQYF. CDR3 in DNA: TGTGCCAGCAGCCACTCACCGACCCAAGCAACTAGCACAGATACGCAGTATTTT.

This clonotype was counted many times. The chain carries TRBV9 and TRBJ2-3; 11 bases align to TRBD2. Trimming at V came to 4 bases and at J to 0 bases, leaving 4 bases not matched to a gene. Germline CDR1 SGDLS, CDR2 YYNGEE. CDR3 length: 16 residues. CDR3 sequence reads: CASSSRLAGSTDTQYF. The DNA for the CDR3 is TGTGCCAGCAGCTCACGACTAGCGGGGAGCACAGATACGCAGTATTTT.

In this sample, this clonotype turned up many times. V gene TRBV29-1 combines with J gene TRBJ2-5; D gene ambiguous. The CDR3 covers 14 residues. V lost 5 bases, J lost 4 bases, and 17 bases lay in between. In germline, CDR1 is SQVTM, CDR2 ANQGSEA. CDR3: CSVRSARLSETQYF. In DNA, the CDR3 is TGCAGCGTTAGGTCTGCCCGGCTTTCAGAGACCCAGTACTTC. The whole variable domain, remainder taken from reference TRBV29-1 and TRBJ2-5, is SAVISQKPSRDICQRGTSLTIQCQVDSQVTMMFWYRQQPGQSLTLIATANQGSEATYESGFVIDKFPISRPNLTFSTLTVSNMSPEDSSIYLCSVRSARLSETQYFGPGTRLLVL.

Ten or more counts support this clonotype. This chain links TRBV9 with TRBJ2-5; D might be TRBD2 (5 bases). With 0 bases removed from V and 3 bases from J, the gap between germline ends came to 9 bases. In germline, CDR1 is SGDLS, CDR2 YYNGEE. The CDR3 loop spans 14 amino acids. The CDR3 nucleotides read TGTGCCAGCAGCGTAGATCGGGGTGAAGAGACCCAGTACTTC. As protein: CASSVDRGEETQYF. Full variable domain (rest looked up from reference TRBV9 and TRBJ2-5): DSGVTQTPKHLITATGQRVTLRCSPRSGDLSVYWYQQSLDQGLQFLIQYYNGEERAKGNILERFSAQQFPDLHSELNLSSLELGDSALYFCASSVDRGEETQYFGPGTRLLVL.

In this sample, this clonotype turned up many times. The V and J genes are TRBV27 and TRBJ1-5; D is unresolved. The CDR3 length is 13 residues. Trimming took off 4 bases at V and 3 bases at J, with 7 bases between the two ends. Germline V CDR1 and CDR2: MNHEY, SMNVEV (reference sequence). The CDR3 spells CASSYGFNQPQHF. In nucleotides, the CDR3 is TGTGCCAGCAGTTACGGTTTCAATCAGCCCCAGCATTTT.

The gene calls are TRBV12-5 and TRBJ1-4; D is perhaps TRBD1 (6 bases). Germline CDR1 is LGHNT and CDR2 is FRNRAP. V lost 3 bases and J lost 5, with 13 bases in between. The CDR3 has 15 residues. In DNA, the CDR3 is TGTGCTAGTGGTTTCGGACAGAGCCACAATGAAAAACTGTTTTTT. This sequence encodes CASGFGQSHNEKLFF.

This clonotype was counted ten times or more. This chain links TRBV7-2 with TRBJ2-5, with 7 bases fitting TRBD2. Trimming removed 1 base from V and 5 bases from J; junction bases left unmatched: 4. Germline V gene sequence: CDR1 SGHTA, CDR2 FQGNSA. This CDR3 comprises 14 residues. This CDR3 is CASSLDLAVETQYF. The CDR3 DNA reads TGTGCCAGCAGCTTAGACCTAGCGGTTGAGACCCAGTACTTC.